The clone carrying this TCR beta chain occurred a few times. Its antigen is still unknown. Per the germline V gene, CDR1 is SGDLS and CDR2 is YYNGEE. V dropped 4 bases and J dropped 0; count of bases not matched to a gene: 3. The CDR3 sequence is 15 residues long. The record originates from a study of neurological immune-mediated disorders. Volunteers from a blood bank in Maryland, USA, made up the healthy controls. General study points: Across subjects, expanded clones had no CDR3 amino acid sequences in common, pointing to private repertoires in all groups. In HTLV-1-associated myelopathy, TCR clonal expansion was greatest, whereas multiple sclerosis had the least, falling below healthy controls.

It was by 5'RACE with 10-nucleotide random UMIs that the cDNA was made. TCRdb used MiXCR to reprocess the 5' RACE reads, holding one entry per CDR3 protein. The data hold approximately 32,000 distinct CDR3 sequences, with over 12% observed a single time. The genes are TRBV9 and TRBJ2-1; 8 nucleotides line up with TRBD2. The source of this sequence is a man between 65 and 85 years old in good health. The sample was PBMCs. The CDR3 here is CASSREGGSYNEQFF. Here the CDR3 DNA reads TGTGCCAGCAGCCGGGAGGGGGGCTCCTACAATGAGCAGTTCTTC.